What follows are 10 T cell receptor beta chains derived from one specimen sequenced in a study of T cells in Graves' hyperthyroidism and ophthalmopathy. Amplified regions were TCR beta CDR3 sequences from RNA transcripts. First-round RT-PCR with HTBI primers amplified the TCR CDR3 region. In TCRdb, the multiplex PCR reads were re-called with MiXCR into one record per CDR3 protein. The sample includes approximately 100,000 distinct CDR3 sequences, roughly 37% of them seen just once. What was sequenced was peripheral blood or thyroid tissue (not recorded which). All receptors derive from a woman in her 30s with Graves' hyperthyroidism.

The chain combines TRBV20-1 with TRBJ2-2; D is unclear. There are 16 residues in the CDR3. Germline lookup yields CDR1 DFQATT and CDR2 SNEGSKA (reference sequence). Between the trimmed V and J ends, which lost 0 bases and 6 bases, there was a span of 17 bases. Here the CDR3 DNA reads TGCAGTGCTAGAGACCCCTGGACCCCGGGCGCCGGGGAGCTGTTTTTT. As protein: CSARDPWTPGAGELFF.

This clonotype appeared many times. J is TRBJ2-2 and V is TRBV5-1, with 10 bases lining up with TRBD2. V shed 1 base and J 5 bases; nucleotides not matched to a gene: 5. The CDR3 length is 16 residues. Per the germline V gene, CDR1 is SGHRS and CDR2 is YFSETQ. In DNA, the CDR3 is TGCGCCAGCAGCTTGTTGTCTAGCGGGAGAACCGGGGAGCTGTTTTTT. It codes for CASSLLSSGRTGELFF. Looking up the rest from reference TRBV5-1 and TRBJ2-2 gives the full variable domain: KAGVTQTPRYLIKTRGQQVTLSCSPISGHRSVSWYQQTPGQGLQFLFEYFSETQRNKGNFPGRFSGRQFSNSRSEMNVSTLELGDSALYLCASSLLSSGRTGELFFGEGSRLTVL.

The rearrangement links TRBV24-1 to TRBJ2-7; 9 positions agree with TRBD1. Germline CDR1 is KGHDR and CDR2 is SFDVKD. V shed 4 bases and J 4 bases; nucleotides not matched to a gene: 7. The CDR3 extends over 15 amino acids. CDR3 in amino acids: CATSDPGTGMYEQYF. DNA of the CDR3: TGTGCCACCAGTGACCCCGGGACAGGGATGTACGAGCAGTACTTC.

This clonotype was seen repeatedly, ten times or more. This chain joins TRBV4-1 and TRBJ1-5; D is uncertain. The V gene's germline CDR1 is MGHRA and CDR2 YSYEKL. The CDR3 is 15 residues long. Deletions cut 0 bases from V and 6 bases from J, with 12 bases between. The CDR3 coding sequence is TGCGCCAGCAGCCAAGATCGGGAAGGCGGTCAGCCCCAGCATTTT. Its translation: CASSQDREGGQPQHF.

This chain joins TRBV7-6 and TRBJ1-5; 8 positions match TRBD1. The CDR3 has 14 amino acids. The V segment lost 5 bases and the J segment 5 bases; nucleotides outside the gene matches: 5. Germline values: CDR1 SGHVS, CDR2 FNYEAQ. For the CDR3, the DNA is TGTGCCAGCAGCCTTTACAGGGGGGATCAGCCCCAGCATTTT. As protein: CASSLYRGDQPQHF.

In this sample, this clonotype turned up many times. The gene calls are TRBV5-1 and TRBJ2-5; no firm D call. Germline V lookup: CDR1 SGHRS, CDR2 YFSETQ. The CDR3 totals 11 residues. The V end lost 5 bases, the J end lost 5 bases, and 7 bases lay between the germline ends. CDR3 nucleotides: TGCGCCAGCAGTTCCGGGGAGACCCAGTACTTC. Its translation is CASSSGETQYF.

CDR3 loop: CASSPWGAGLNTEAFF. The CDR3 bases are TGTGCCAGCAGTCCTTGGGGGGCGGGTTTGAACACTGAAGCTTTCTTT. This chain uses TRBV6-5 with TRBJ1-1, with a tentative D call TRBD1 (6 bases). Per the germline V gene, CDR1 is MNHEY and CDR2 is SVGAGI. V gave up 5 bases and J gave up 0 bases, with 16 bases separating them. CDR3 length: 16 amino acids.

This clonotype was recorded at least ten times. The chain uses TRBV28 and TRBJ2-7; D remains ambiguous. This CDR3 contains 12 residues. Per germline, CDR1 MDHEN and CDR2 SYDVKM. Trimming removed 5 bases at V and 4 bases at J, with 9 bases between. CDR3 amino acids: CASSPFNYEQYF. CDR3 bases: TGTGCCAGCAGTCCCTTTAATTACGAGCAGTACTTC.

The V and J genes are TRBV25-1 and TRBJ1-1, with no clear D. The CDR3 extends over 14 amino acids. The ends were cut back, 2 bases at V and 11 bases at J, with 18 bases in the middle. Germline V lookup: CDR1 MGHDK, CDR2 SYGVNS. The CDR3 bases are TGTGCCAGCAGTGAAAAGACGGACCTGGGTGTGGCTTTCTTT. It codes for CASSEKTDLGVAFF.

CDR3 protein: CASTMTSGAYEQYF. DNA of the CDR3: TGTGCCAGTACTATGACTAGCGGGGCCTACGAGCAGTACTTC. The gene calls are TRBV19 and TRBJ2-7; 11 bases agree with TRBD2. The CDR3 has 14 residues. Germline V lookup: CDR1 LNHDA, CDR2 SQIVND (reference sequence). V dropped 7 bases and J dropped 2; count of bases not matched to a gene: 4.